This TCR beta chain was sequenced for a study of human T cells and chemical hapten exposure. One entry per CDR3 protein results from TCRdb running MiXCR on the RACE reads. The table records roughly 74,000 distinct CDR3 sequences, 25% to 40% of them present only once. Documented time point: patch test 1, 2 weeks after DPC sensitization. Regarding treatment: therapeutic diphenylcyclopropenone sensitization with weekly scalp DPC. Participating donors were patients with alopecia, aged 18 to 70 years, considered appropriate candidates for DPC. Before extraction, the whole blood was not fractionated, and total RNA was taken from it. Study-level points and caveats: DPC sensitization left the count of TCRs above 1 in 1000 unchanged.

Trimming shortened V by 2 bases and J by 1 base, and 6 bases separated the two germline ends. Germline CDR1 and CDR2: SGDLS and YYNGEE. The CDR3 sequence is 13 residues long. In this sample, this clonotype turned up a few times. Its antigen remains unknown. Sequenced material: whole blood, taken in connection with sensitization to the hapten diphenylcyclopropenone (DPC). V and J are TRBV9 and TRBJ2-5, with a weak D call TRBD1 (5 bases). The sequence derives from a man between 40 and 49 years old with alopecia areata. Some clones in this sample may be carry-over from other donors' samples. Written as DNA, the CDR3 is TGTGCCAGCAGCGTCCAGGGCCAAGAGACCCAGTACTTC. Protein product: CASSVQGQETQYF.